Each of the 17 T cell receptor beta chains below was sequenced from the same sample in a study of T cell changes during pregnancy in multiple sclerosis. Clones were read by immunoSEQ multiplex PCR, and TCRdb kept only the in-frame ones, dropping some. The sample includes about 70,000 clones, 90% to 95% seen only once; the top ten take roughly 1.2%. The specimen comprised peripheral blood, sampled in the third trimester of pregnancy. The receptors come from a female donor with multiple sclerosis, enrolled in a pregnancy study.

The V gene is TRBV6-5, the J gene TRBJ2-7, with D possibly matching TRBD1 (6 bases). The CDR3 has 15 amino acids. Germline V lookup: CDR1 MNHEY, CDR2 SVGAGI. V lost 2 bases to trimming and J lost 1 base, with 12 bases between them. The chain's CDR3 is CASSYRNRASYEQYF. DNA for the CDR3: TGTGCCAGCAGTTACAGGAACAGGGCATCCTACGAGCAGTACTTC.

V gene TRBV4-1 combines with J gene TRBJ2-1; D unclear. Germline V gives CDR1 MGHRA, CDR2 YSYEKL. With 1 base removed from V and 8 bases from J, the gap between germline ends came to 12 bases. The CDR3 runs to 14 residues. Here the CDR3 DNA reads TGCGCCAGCAGCCAAGTCCCAGGTTTTCATGAGCAGTTCTTC. It encodes CASSQVPGFHEQFF.

This clone has only one observation. The chain carries TRBV21-1 and TRBJ1-4. TRBV21-1 is a pseudogene segment. The CDR3 is 12 residues long. CDR3 loop: CASSDREEKLFF. The CDR3 region has the DNA TGTGCCAGCAGCGACCGGGAGGAAAAACTGTTTTTT.

V gene TRBV19 combines with J gene TRBJ2-6; D is perhaps TRBD1 (5 bases). V was clipped by 3 bases and J by 2 bases, with 20 bases between them. This CDR3 spans 19 amino acids. Germline-derived CDR1 and CDR2 are LNHDA and SQIVND (reference sequence). CDR3 nucleotides: TGTGCCAGTAGTATGGGGCCGTCCAGAATTCTCACTGGGGCCAACGTCCTGACTTTC. Its translation is CASSMGPSRILTGANVLTF.

This chain joins TRBV7-2 and TRBJ2-7; TRBD2 is a possible D gene (5 bases). Germline V gene lookup returns CDR1 SGHTA and CDR2 FQGNSA. The CDR3 loop spans 14 amino acids. Between the trimmed V and J ends, which lost 2 bases and 6 bases, there was a span of 14 bases. The chain's CDR3 is CASSLSQVGGEQYF. The CDR3 DNA reads TGTGCCAGCAGCTTATCCCAGGTCGGAGGCGAGCAGTACTTC.

The V gene is TRBV5-1, the J gene TRBJ2-5, with 10 bases fitting TRBD1. The V gene end was trimmed by 4 bases and the J gene end by 5 bases; junction bases not matched to a gene: 8. The CDR3 contains 15 residues. CDR1 and CDR2 from the germline V gene are SGHRS and YFSETQ. The CDR3 nucleotides read TGCGCCAGCAGCGCGGGACAGGGGAACGTGGAGACCCAGTACTTC. Its protein is CASSAGQGNVETQYF. Full variable domain (rest looked up from reference TRBV5-1 and TRBJ2-5): KAGVTQTPRYLIKTRGQQVTLSCSPISGHRSVSWYQQTPGQGLQFLFEYFSETQRNKGNFPGRFSGRQFSNSRSEMNVSTLELGDSALYLCASSAGQGNVETQYFGPGTRLLVL.

This clone was recorded once. The chain combines TRBV4-3 with TRBJ2-7, with TRBD2 identical over 7 bases. This CDR3 has 12 residues. Per the germline V gene, CDR1 is LGHNA and CDR2 is YSLEER. The V and J ends lost 3 bases and 6 bases, in that order; junction bases with no gene match: 2. The CDR3 DNA sequence: TGCGCCAGCAGCCAGGTAGCGGGCGAGCAGTACTTC. Translating it yields CASSQVAGEQYF.

This clone has a handful of counts. The gene calls are TRBV15 and TRBJ2-2, with D maybe TRBD2 (5 bases). V lost 0 bases to trimming and J lost 2 bases, with 22 bases between them. The CDR3 spans 20 residues. CDR1 is LNHNV, CDR2 YYDKDF, per germline (reference sequence). CDR3 region: CATSRDLVFSAGTNTGELFF. CDR3 DNA: TGTGCCACCAGCAGAGATCTTGTTTTCAGCGCGGGTACTAACACCGGGGAGCTGTTTTTT.

The rearrangement uses TRBV28 and TRBJ2-1, with 12 positions matching TRBD2. This CDR3 has 17 amino acids. Looked up from germline, CDR1 is MDHEN and CDR2 is SYDVKM. Trimming removed 10 bases from V and 0 bases from J; junction bases left unmatched: 10. The CDR3 loop is CATLGLAGDVSYNEQFF. DNA of the CDR3: TGTGCCACCCTGGGACTAGCGGGTGACGTCTCCTACAATGAGCAGTTCTTC.

The V gene is TRBV9, the J gene TRBJ2-1, with 9 positions matching TRBD2. The CDR3 is made up of 15 amino acids. Germline-derived CDR1 and CDR2 are SGDLS and YYNGEE. With 0 bases clipped from V and 6 bases from J, the junction kept 4 bases outside the gene matches. Here the CDR3 reads CASSVGGGRANEQFF. Here the CDR3 DNA reads TGTGCCAGCAGCGTAGGGGGCGGGAGGGCCAATGAGCAGTTCTTC.

V and J are TRBV18 and TRBJ2-7, with 7 bases fitting TRBD2. V dropped 1 base and J dropped 4; count of bases not matched to a gene: 7. The CDR3 covers 15 residues. Germline V gives CDR1 KGHSH, CDR2 LQKENI. The CDR3 DNA follows: TGTGCCAGCTCACCACGCCGGGAGGACTCTTACGAGCAGTACTTC. Its protein is CASSPRREDSYEQYF.

The genes are TRBV15 and TRBJ1-2, with D possibly TRBD1 on 6 matching bases. CDR1 is LNHNV and CDR2 is YYDKDF in the germline V gene (reference sequence). The length of the CDR3 is 19 residues. V was clipped by 5 bases and J by 0 bases, with 25 bases between them. The CDR3 DNA reads as TGTGCCACCAGCCCCGAAAGGGGGGGAGGGTACCTTTCTAACTATGGCTACACCTTC. It translates to CATSPERGGGYLSNYGYTF.

V and J are TRBV6-1 and TRBJ1-3; TRBD1 is a possible D gene (5 bases). Trimming took off 6 bases at V and 2 bases at J, with 5 bases between the two ends. The CDR3 length is 12 residues. The germline V gene encodes CDR1 MNHNS and CDR2 SASEGT. CDR3 loop: CASRGPGNTIYF. In DNA form, the CDR3 reads TGTGCCAGCAGGGGGCCTGGAAACACCATATATTTT.

J is TRBJ1-2 and V is TRBV30; no firm D call. In germline, CDR1 is GTSNPN, CDR2 SVGIG (reference sequence). Deletions cut 0 bases from V and 3 bases from J, with 17 bases between. The CDR3 is 16 residues long. The CDR3 loop reads CAWSVGFRGRDYGYTF. In DNA, the CDR3 is TGTGCCTGGAGTGTAGGTTTCCGGGGAAGGGACTATGGCTACACCTTC.

This chain uses TRBV23-1 with TRBJ2-7; 7 bases match TRBD2. TRBV23-1 qualifies as an ORF whose function is uncertain. This CDR3 contains 17 residues. V trimming: 2 bases; J trimming: 1 base; junction bases outside the gene matches: 11. CDR3 DNA sequence: TGCGCCAGCAGTCAAAGGGAAAAGCGGGGTAAATCCTACGAGCAGTACTTC. Translated: CASSQREKRGKSYEQYF.

This clone was observed a single time. The chain couples TRBV7-9 to TRBJ2-5; the D gene is possibly TRBD1 (6 bases). CDR1 SEHNR and CDR2 FQNEAQ come from the germline V gene (reference sequence). The CDR3 is 17 residues long. The germline V and J ends were trimmed by 5 bases and 4 bases, with 23 bases remaining between them. Here the CDR3 reads CASSPKVGQGTAETQYF. In DNA, the CDR3 is TGTGCCAGCAGCCCAAAGGTCGGGCAGGGGACCGCAGAGACCCAGTACTTC.

The genes are TRBV19 and TRBJ1-1, with TRBD1 identical over 9 bases. The V gene's germline CDR1 is LNHDA and CDR2 SQIVND (reference sequence). The CDR3 is 14 amino acids. After removal of 4 bases from V and 3 bases from J, the junction contained 3 bases not matched to a gene. This chain's CDR3 is CASSKRTGDTEAFF. The CDR3 DNA reads TGTGCCAGTAGTAAACGGACAGGGGACACTGAAGCTTTCTTT.